Listed below are T cell receptor beta chains from one sample, sequenced in a study of CD8 T cells in ankylosing spondylitis. TCRdb passed the 5' RACE reads through MiXCR, listing each CDR3 protein once. Here the sample spans a few hundred thousand distinct CDR3 sequences, roughly 15% being singletons. The specimen was blood, either unsorted or a sorted T cell fraction (not recorded which). These receptors were taken from a male donor with ankylosing spondylitis. Each CDR3 is given with its conserved first and last residue. The D gene is left open where the match is weak. A row's size may be missing; if present it is once, few, many or a size class.

J gene: TRBJ1-1; D gene: TRBD1; V gene: TRBV6-1; clone size: many; CDR3 protein: CASSPRTGRMGAFF; CDR3 DNA: TGTGCCAGCAGTCCAAGGACAGGCCGGATGGGGGCTTTCTTT
J gene: TRBJ1-6; D gene: NA; V gene: TRBV5-6; clone size: NA; CDR3 protein: CASSSRLSSPLHF; CDR3 DNA: TGTGCCAGCAGCTCCAGGTTGAGTTCACCCCTCCACTTT
J gene: TRBJ1-2; D gene: NA; V gene: TRBV20-1; clone size: NA; CDR3 protein: CSGLAGLYGYTF; CDR3 DNA: TGCAGTGGTTTGGCGGGGCTTTATGGCTACACCTTC
J gene: TRBJ2-5; D gene: NA; V gene: TRBV7-6; clone size: NA; CDR3 protein: CASSLYPRETQYF; CDR3 DNA: TGTGCCAGCAGCTTATACCCCAGGGAGACCCAGTACTTC
J gene: TRBJ1-1; D gene: NA; V gene: TRBV12-3/TRBV12-4; clone size: NA; CDR3 protein: CASRTSQPNTEAFF; CDR3 DNA: TGTGCCAGCAGGACAAGTCAGCCGAACACTGAAGCTTTCTTT
J gene: TRBJ2-3; D gene: TRBD2; V gene: TRBV5-1; clone size: NA; CDR3 protein: CASSSRVGTSDTDTQYF; CDR3 DNA: TGTGCCAGCAGCTCCAGGGTGGGGACTAGCGACACAGATACGCAGTATTTT
J gene: TRBJ2-3; D gene: NA; V gene: TRBV29-1; clone size: few; CDR3 protein: CSVERGWADTQYF; CDR3 DNA: TGCAGCGTTGAGAGAGGATGGGCAGATACGCAGTATTTT
J gene: TRBJ2-3; D gene: NA; V gene: TRBV12-3/TRBV12-4; clone size: few; CDR3 protein: CASSSRHTQYF; CDR3 DNA: TGTGCCAGCAGTTCCAGACATACGCAGTATTTT
J gene: TRBJ1-5; D gene: NA; V gene: TRBV6-5; clone size: few; CDR3 protein: CASSYRGGSNQPQHF; CDR3 DNA: TGTGCCAGCAGTTACAGGGGAGGAAGCAATCAGCCCCAGCATTTT
J gene: TRBJ2-1; D gene: TRBD2; V gene: TRBV5-1; clone size: NA; CDR3 protein: CASSPGLAPINGDEQFF; CDR3 DNA: TGCGCCAGCAGCCCAGGACTAGCGCCTATAAATGGGGATGAGCAGTTCTTC
J gene: TRBJ1-1; D gene: TRBD1; V gene: TRBV11-3; clone size: NA; CDR3 protein: CASSLRTGMNTEAFF; CDR3 DNA: TGTGCCAGCAGCTTAAGGACAGGGATGAACACTGAAGCTTTCTTT
J gene: TRBJ2-7; D gene: NA; V gene: TRBV19; clone size: NA; CDR3 protein: CASSIPGTAYEQYF; CDR3 DNA: TGTGCCAGTAGTATCCCCGGGACGGCTTACGAGCAGTACTTC
J gene: TRBJ2-5; D gene: NA; V gene: TRBV3-1; clone size: NA; CDR3 protein: CATGPTTIVVETQYF; CDR3 DNA: TGTGCCACCGGGCCCACCACTATAGTCGTGGAGACCCAGTACTTC
J gene: TRBJ1-1; D gene: NA; V gene: TRBV4-2; clone size: few; CDR3 protein: CASSQDIPSRVNTEAFF; CDR3 DNA: TGTGCCAGCAGCCAAGACATTCCATCCAGGGTGAACACTGAAGCTTTCTTT
J gene: TRBJ1-2; D gene: TRBD1; V gene: TRBV20-1; clone size: few; CDR3 protein: CSVFRGFDYGYTF; CDR3 DNA: TGCAGTGTTTTCAGGGGGTTCGACTATGGCTACACCTTC
J gene: TRBJ2-1; D gene: NA; V gene: TRBV18; clone size: NA; CDR3 protein: CASSPGHGGSYNEQFF; CDR3 DNA: TGTGCCAGCTCACCAGGGCACGGCGGCAGCTACAATGAGCAGTTCTTC
J gene: TRBJ2-5; D gene: TRBD2; V gene: TRBV4-1; clone size: NA; CDR3 protein: CASSSGGPAQETQYF; CDR3 DNA: TGCGCCAGCAGCTCGGGGGGACCGGCGCAAGAGACCCAGTACTTC
J gene: TRBJ1-6; D gene: NA; V gene: TRBV7-9; clone size: once; CDR3 protein: CASINSYNSPLHF; CDR3 DNA: TGTGCCAGCATAAACTCCTATAATTCACCCCTCCACTTT
J gene: TRBJ2-3; D gene: NA; V gene: TRBV6-2/TRBV6-3; clone size: few; CDR3 protein: CASSYFTRTDTQYF; CDR3 DNA: TGTGCCAGCAGTTACTTCACCCGCACAGATACGCAGTATTTT
J gene: TRBJ2-1; D gene: TRBD2; V gene: TRBV6-2/TRBV6-3; clone size: NA; CDR3 protein: CASSYSGLAFTYNEQFF; CDR3 DNA: TGTGCCAGCAGTTACTCGGGACTAGCGTTTACCTACAATGAGCAGTTCTTC
J gene: TRBJ2-1; D gene: NA; V gene: TRBV18; clone size: few; CDR3 protein: CASSPPSAKGEQFF; CDR3 DNA: TGTGCCAGCTCACCACCTAGCGCAAAGGGTGAGCAGTTCTTC
J gene: TRBJ2-7; D gene: NA; V gene: TRBV28; clone size: NA; CDR3 protein: CASSSPGGSSYEQYF; CDR3 DNA: TGTGCCAGCAGTTCACCAGGGGGGAGCTCCTACGAGCAGTACTTC
J gene: TRBJ2-1; D gene: NA; V gene: TRBV18; clone size: few; CDR3 protein: CASSPPVSPVGEQFF; CDR3 DNA: TGTGCCAGCTCACCACCAGTCAGCCCGGTTGGTGAGCAGTTCTTC
J gene: TRBJ1-2; D gene: TRBD1; V gene: TRBV20-1; clone size: many; CDR3 protein: CSASRGRDGYTF; CDR3 DNA: TGCAGTGCTAGCAGGGGGCGGGACGGCTACACCTTC
J gene: TRBJ2-5; D gene: TRBD1; V gene: TRBV29-1; clone size: NA; CDR3 protein: CSLRSTPGGTQYF; CDR3 DNA: TGCAGCCTCAGGTCTACCCCAGGGGGGACCCAGTACTTC
J gene: TRBJ2-4; D gene: NA; V gene: TRBV20-1; clone size: few; CDR3 protein: CSASLIESNIQYF; CDR3 DNA: TGCAGTGCTAGCCTAATTGAATCAAACATTCAGTACTTC
J gene: TRBJ2-7; D gene: NA; V gene: TRBV6-1; clone size: many; CDR3 protein: CASSLGSSSYEQYF; CDR3 DNA: TGCGCCAGCAGCTTAGGTAGCAGCTCCTACGAGCAGTACTTC
J gene: TRBJ1-2; D gene: TRBD1; V gene: TRBV20-1; clone size: many; CDR3 protein: CSVAGTGGMNNYGYTF; CDR3 DNA: TGCAGTGTAGCCGGGACAGGGGGAATGAATAACTATGGCTACACCTTC
J gene: TRBJ2-5; D gene: TRBD1; V gene: TRBV2; clone size: NA; CDR3 protein: CASSEDRGLETQYF; CDR3 DNA: TGTGCCAGCAGTGAGGACAGGGGGCTAGAGACCCAGTACTTC
J gene: TRBJ1-3; D gene: NA; V gene: TRBV28; clone size: many; CDR3 protein: CASSLPGKSGNTIYF; CDR3 DNA: TGTGCCAGCAGTTTACCAGGGAAATCTGGAAACACCATATATTTT
J gene: TRBJ2-3; D gene: TRBD2; V gene: TRBV28; clone size: few; CDR3 protein: CASSRGAGGYQGTQYF; CDR3 DNA: TGTGCCAGCAGCCGGGGGGCGGGGGGCTACCAGGGGACGCAGTATTTT
J gene: TRBJ1-5; D gene: NA; V gene: TRBV2; clone size: NA; CDR3 protein: CASSSRPAPRNQPQHF; CDR3 DNA: TGTGCCAGCAGTTCGCGACCGGCCCCAAGGAATCAGCCCCAGCATTTT
J gene: TRBJ1-1; D gene: NA; V gene: TRBV29-1; clone size: NA; CDR3 protein: CSVVRGVNTEAFF; CDR3 DNA: TGCAGCGTTGTGAGGGGGGTGAACACTGAAGCTTTCTTT
J gene: TRBJ1-3; D gene: TRBD1; V gene: TRBV11-3; clone size: NA; CDR3 protein: CASSADRENTIYF; CDR3 DNA: TGTGCCAGCAGCGCGGACAGGGAGAACACCATATATTTT
J gene: TRBJ2-5; D gene: TRBD2; V gene: TRBV9; clone size: NA; CDR3 protein: CASSVSPVGTSGKNQETQYF; CDR3 DNA: TGTGCCAGCAGCGTTTCACCCGTCGGGACTAGCGGGAAAAACCAAGAGACCCAGTACTTC
J gene: TRBJ2-1; D gene: NA; V gene: TRBV6-2/TRBV6-3; clone size: NA; CDR3 protein: CASRPGNEQFF; CDR3 DNA: TGTGCCAGCAGACCGGGGAATGAGCAGTTCTTC
J gene: TRBJ2-1; D gene: TRBD1; V gene: TRBV4-1; clone size: NA; CDR3 protein: CASRNIGGTDYNEQFF; CDR3 DNA: TGCGCCAGCAGGAATATAGGGGGCACGGATTACAATGAGCAGTTCTTC
J gene: TRBJ2-1; D gene: TRBD1; V gene: TRBV28; clone size: NA; CDR3 protein: CASSPETGLKNEQFF; CDR3 DNA: TGTGCCAGCAGCCCTGAGACAGGGTTGAAGAATGAGCAGTTCTTC